This T cell receptor beta chain was observed in a study of CD8 T cells in ankylosing spondylitis. TCRdb ran MiXCR on the 5' RACE reads and lists one entry per CDR3 protein. The sample has under 250,000 distinct CDR3 sequences, roughly 32% seen once; the top ten hold roughly 4.2%. Study observations and caveats: Earlier work had already found some motif variants in reactive arthritis synovial fluid and blood.

CDR1 SEHNR and CDR2 FQNEAQ come from the germline V gene (reference sequence). The V and J ends lost 2 bases and 4 bases respectively, with 8 bases between them. This CDR3 contains 13 residues. This clonotype has a handful of counts. Its matching antigen is unknown. This TCR was recovered from a male donor with ankylosing spondylitis or in good health (not recorded which). The rearrangement joins TRBV7-9 to TRBJ1-2, with D maybe TRBD1 (6 bases). Material: blood, either unsorted or a sorted T cell fraction (not recorded which). The CDR3 DNA follows: TGTGCCAGCAGCTTACAGGGGAGCTATGGCTACACCTTC. It encodes CASSLQGSYGYTF.